These T cell receptor beta chains were read from a single sample in a study of blood T cell repertoires in COVID-19. Profiled with immunoSEQ multiplex PCR; TCRdb holds only in-frame clones, not every one. The sample holds some 250,000 clones, around 90% seen once. Input material: peripheral blood. These receptors were taken from a man aged 55 to 70 who had recovered from COVID-19. CDR3s include the opening cysteine and the closing phenylalanine or tryptophan. A D gene is named only where the DNA matches it firmly. Some rows have no size entry. The others give once, few or many, or a class for an expanded clone.

D: TRBD1; J: TRBJ1-4; size: -; V: TRBV19; CDR3: CASSTLTGDEKLFF; DNA: TGTGCCAGTAGCACACTGACAGGGGATGAAAAACTGTTTTTT
D: TRBD1; J: TRBJ1-2; size: -; V: TRBV4-1; CDR3: CASTKGAEERSYGYTF; DNA: TGCGCCAGTACGAAGGGGGCGGAGGAAAGAAGCTATGGCTACACCTTC
D: TRBD2; J: TRBJ2-5; size: -; V: TRBV12-5; CDR3: CASGLVLAGAGETQYF; DNA: TGTGCTAGTGGTTTGGTACTAGCGGGGGCAGGGGAGACCCAGTACTTC
D: TRBD1; J: TRBJ1-1; size: -; V: TRBV3-1/TRBV3-2; CDR3: CASSQLQGGTEAFF; DNA: TGTGCCAGCAGCCAATTACAGGGGGGTACTGAAGCTTTCTTT
D: -; J: TRBJ2-1; size: -; V: TRBV7-9; CDR3: CASSPAEYEQFF; DNA: TGTGCCAGCAGCCCAGCGGAATATGAGCAGTTCTTC
D: TRBD1; J: TRBJ2-3; size: -; V: TRBV6-5; CDR3: CASSWRTGADTQYF; DNA: TGTGCCAGCAGTTGGCGGACAGGGGCAGATACGCAGTATTTT
D: TRBD1; J: TRBJ1-1; size: -; V: TRBV7-2; CDR3: CASSLWAGGTNTEAFF; DNA: TGTGCCAGCAGCTTATGGGCAGGGGGAACGAACACTGAAGCTTTCTTT
D: TRBD2; J: TRBJ2-3; size: -; V: TRBV3-1/TRBV3-2; CDR3: CASSQASGGYTQYF; DNA: TGTGCCAGCAGCCAGGCTAGCGGGGGGTATACGCAGTATTTT
D: TRBD1; J: TRBJ2-2; size: -; V: TRBV9; CDR3: CASSVLPGQGSGTGELFF; DNA: TGTGCCAGCAGCGTCCTTCCGGGACAGGGGTCGGGCACCGGGGAGCTGTTTTTT
D: TRBD2; J: TRBJ2-2; size: once; V: TRBV9; CDR3: CASSVFFGTTPQGGELFF; DNA: TGTGCCAGCAGCGTTTTTTTCGGGACTACCCCTCAGGGCGGGGAGCTGTTTTTT
D: -; J: TRBJ1-1; size: few; V: TRBV12-5; CDR3: CASGARQSPEAFF; DNA: TGTGCTAGTGGAGCCAGACAGTCCCCTGAAGCTTTCTTT
D: TRBD1; J: TRBJ1-1; size: -; V: TRBV4-1; CDR3: CASSHGQDTEAFF; DNA: TGCGCCAGCAGCCATGGACAGGACACTGAAGCTTTCTTT
D: -; J: TRBJ2-3; size: -; V: TRBV5-1; CDR3: CASSLSGSDTQYF; DNA: TGCGCCAGCAGCTTATCGGGGTCAGATACGCAGTATTTT
D: -; J: TRBJ1-3; size: many; V: TRBV6-5; CDR3: CASTVEDSGNTIYF; DNA: TGTGCCAGCACGGTAGAAGATTCTGGAAACACCATATATTTT
D: TRBD2; J: TRBJ2-1; size: -; V: TRBV11-2; CDR3: CASSFLASGGPAKNEQFF; DNA: TGTGCCAGCAGCTTTTTGGCTAGCGGGGGGCCTGCCAAAAATGAGCAGTTCTTC
D: TRBD2; J: TRBJ2-3; size: -; V: TRBV5-4; CDR3: CASSLGSGGAPTDTQYF; DNA: TGTGCCAGCAGCTTGGGTAGCGGGGGGGCCCCGACAGATACGCAGTATTTT
D: TRBD2; J: TRBJ2-3; size: once; V: TRBV5-5; CDR3: CASNRLAGVVPDTQYF; DNA: TGTGCCAGCAACCGACTAGCGGGGGTGGTCCCAGATACGCAGTATTTT
D: -; J: TRBJ1-5; size: -; V: TRBV2; CDR3: CASQLLQGLSNQPQHF; DNA: TGTGCCAGCCAGCTTTTGCAGGGGCTAAGCAATCAGCCCCAGCATTTT
D: -; J: TRBJ2-2; size: -; V: TRBV2; CDR3: CASQDRTNTGELFF; DNA: TGTGCCAGCCAAGACAGAACAAACACCGGGGAGCTGTTTTTT
D: -; J: TRBJ2-1; size: -; V: TRBV19; CDR3: CASSGYSSSYNEQFF; DNA: TGTGCCAGTAGTGGGTATTCTAGCTCCTACAATGAGCAGTTCTTC
D: -; J: TRBJ1-1; size: few; V: TRBV28; CDR3: CASSFGGAAFF; DNA: TGTGCCAGCAGTTTCGGGGGTGCAGCTTTCTTT
D: -; J: TRBJ1-6; size: -; V: TRBV7-9; CDR3: CASSPIPGYNSPLHF; DNA: TGTGCCAGCAGCCCAATACCGGGATATAATTCACCCCTCCACTTT
D: TRBD2; J: TRBJ2-1; size: -; V: TRBV11-2; CDR3: CASSLATGGASSYNEQFF; DNA: TGTGCCAGCAGCTTGGCGACCGGGGGGGCGAGCTCCTACAATGAGCAGTTCTTC
D: TRBD1; J: TRBJ1-4; size: -; V: TRBV18; CDR3: CASSPGQGPGKLFF; DNA: TGTGCCAGCTCACCGGGACAGGGTCCAGGTAAACTGTTTTTT
D: -; J: TRBJ1-2; size: -; V: TRBV27; CDR3: CASSLSLGFGAPEYGYTF; DNA: TGTGCCAGCAGTTTATCGCTCGGTTTTGGGGCCCCTGAGTATGGCTACACCTTC
D: -; J: TRBJ1-1; size: many; V: TRBV5-6; CDR3: CASSRQLQKEAFF; DNA: TGTGCCAGCAGCCGACAGTTACAGAAAGAAGCTTTCTTT
D: -; J: TRBJ1-2; size: -; V: TRBV5-1; CDR3: CASSLVGVDGYTF; DNA: TGCGCCAGCAGCTTGGTAGGGGTTGATGGCTACACCTTC
D: -; J: TRBJ2-6; size: few; V: TRBV6-1; CDR3: CASSEAESSGANVLTF; DNA: TGTGCCAGCAGTGAAGCGGAGAGCTCTGGGGCCAACGTCCTGACTTTC
D: TRBD1; J: TRBJ1-2; size: -; V: TRBV30; CDR3: CAWTQGANYGYTF; DNA: TGTGCCTGGACACAGGGGGCTAATTATGGCTACACCTTC
D: -; J: TRBJ1-6; size: -; V: TRBV19; CDR3: CASSPFLRGNSPLHF; DNA: TGTGCCAGTAGTCCTTTCCTGCGGGGGAATTCACCCCTCCACTTT
D: -; J: TRBJ1-2; size: -; V: TRBV7-9; CDR3: CASSTRPGGYTF; DNA: TGTGCCAGCAGCACCCGTCCCGGGGGCTACACCTTC
D: -; J: TRBJ1-5; size: -; V: TRBV15; CDR3: CATSRRNQPQHF; DNA: TGTGCCACCAGCAGGAGGAATCAGCCCCAGCATTTT
D: -; J: TRBJ1-1; size: -; V: TRBV15; CDR3: CATSRAVQNTEAFF; DNA: TGTGCCACCAGCAGAGCAGTTCAGAACACTGAAGCTTTCTTT
D: -; J: TRBJ2-3; size: -; V: TRBV5-1; CDR3: CASSRDTSTDTQYF; DNA: TGCGCCAGCAGCCGGGATACTAGCACAGATACGCAGTATTTT
D: TRBD1; J: TRBJ1-2; size: -; V: TRBV9; CDR3: CASSVGDRGTSNYGYTF; DNA: TGTGCCAGCAGCGTAGGGGACAGGGGAACCTCTAACTATGGCTACACCTTC
D: -; J: TRBJ2-3; size: once; V: TRBV24-1; CDR3: CATSDPRSTDTQYF; DNA: TGTGCCACCAGTGATCCGAGATCCACAGATACGCAGTATTTT
D: -; J: TRBJ2-2; size: -; V: TRBV11-2; CDR3: CASSLAGDTGELFF; DNA: TGTGCCAGCAGCTTAGCCGGGGACACCGGGGAGCTGTTTTTT
D: TRBD2; J: TRBJ2-7; size: -; V: TRBV12-5; CDR3: CASGLTTSGGDYEQYF; DNA: TGTGCTAGTGGTTTGACGACTAGCGGGGGGGACTACGAGCAGTACTTC
D: -; J: TRBJ2-1; size: -; V: TRBV11-1; CDR3: CASSLPQGGITEQFF; DNA: TGTGCCAGCAGCTTACCCCAGGGAGGAATCACTGAGCAGTTCTTC
D: TRBD1; J: TRBJ2-5; size: -; V: TRBV24-1; CDR3: CATSDLILGDRGYQETQYF; DNA: TGTGCCACCAGTGATTTGATTCTTGGGGACAGGGGGTACCAAGAGACCCAGTACTTC
D: TRBD2; J: TRBJ2-7; size: -; V: TRBV11-2; CDR3: CASSLALQRGLSYEQYF; DNA: TGTGCCAGCAGCTTAGCCCTCCAGCGGGGGTTATCCTACGAGCAGTACTTC
D: TRBD2; J: TRBJ2-1; size: -; V: TRBV5-4; CDR3: CASSLSSGGVYEQFF; DNA: TGTGCCAGCAGCTTGTCCAGCGGGGGAGTGTATGAGCAGTTCTTC
D: -; J: TRBJ2-2; size: -; V: TRBV13; CDR3: CASSFRGAGTGELFF; DNA: TGTGCCAGCAGCTTTCGGGGGGCCGGCACCGGGGAGCTGTTTTTT
D: -; J: TRBJ1-2; size: -; V: TRBV19; CDR3: CASSWRGGYGYTF; DNA: TGTGCCAGTAGTTGGAGAGGGGGCTATGGCTACACCTTC
D: TRBD1; J: TRBJ2-2; size: -; V: TRBV18; CDR3: CASSQTGQGNTGELFF; DNA: TGTGCCAGCTCACAAACCGGACAGGGGAACACCGGGGAGCTGTTTTTT
D: TRBD1; J: TRBJ1-2; size: -; V: TRBV5-1; CDR3: CASGGLGQGGYGYTF; DNA: TGCGCCAGCGGCGGACTGGGACAGGGTGGCTATGGCTACACCTTC
D: -; J: TRBJ1-4; size: -; V: TRBV19; CDR3: CASSTDRPASNEKLFF; DNA: TGTGCCAGTAGTACTGACAGGCCGGCGTCGAATGAAAAACTGTTTTTT
D: -; J: TRBJ2-7; size: -; V: TRBV4-1; CDR3: CASSQVGAAYEQYF; DNA: TGCGCCAGCAGCCAAGTAGGGGCAGCCTACGAGCAGTACTTC
D: TRBD1; J: TRBJ2-1; size: -; V: TRBV29-1; CDR3: CSVEGQGSNEQFF; DNA: TGCAGCGTTGAGGGACAGGGCAGCAATGAGCAGTTCTTC
D: -; J: TRBJ1-5; size: -; V: TRBV10-2; CDR3: CATGRQAWIQPQHF; DNA: TGCGCCACCGGAAGACAGGCTTGGATTCAGCCCCAGCATTTT
D: TRBD1; J: TRBJ2-2; size: -; V: TRBV5-1; CDR3: CASSPDRGLFF; DNA: TGCGCCAGCAGCCCGGACAGGGGGCTGTTTTTT
D: -; J: TRBJ1-2; size: -; V: TRBV7-2; CDR3: CASSGGHSSYGYTF; DNA: TGTGCCAGCAGCGGTGGACACTCGTCCTATGGCTACACCTTC
D: -; J: TRBJ1-5; size: -; V: TRBV19; CDR3: CASSISDGTGDQPQHF; DNA: TGTGCCAGTAGTATTTCTGACGGGACGGGGGATCAGCCCCAGCATTTT
D: TRBD2; J: TRBJ2-3; size: -; V: TRBV6-2/TRBV6-3; CDR3: CASSYLKRGGTDTQYF; DNA: TGTGCCAGCAGTTACTTAAAGCGGGGGGGCACAGATACGCAGTATTTT
D: -; J: TRBJ2-7; size: -; V: TRBV13; CDR3: CASSARTRPLSYEQYF; DNA: TGTGCCAGCAGCGCACGAACACGTCCCCTCTCCTACGAGCAGTACTTC